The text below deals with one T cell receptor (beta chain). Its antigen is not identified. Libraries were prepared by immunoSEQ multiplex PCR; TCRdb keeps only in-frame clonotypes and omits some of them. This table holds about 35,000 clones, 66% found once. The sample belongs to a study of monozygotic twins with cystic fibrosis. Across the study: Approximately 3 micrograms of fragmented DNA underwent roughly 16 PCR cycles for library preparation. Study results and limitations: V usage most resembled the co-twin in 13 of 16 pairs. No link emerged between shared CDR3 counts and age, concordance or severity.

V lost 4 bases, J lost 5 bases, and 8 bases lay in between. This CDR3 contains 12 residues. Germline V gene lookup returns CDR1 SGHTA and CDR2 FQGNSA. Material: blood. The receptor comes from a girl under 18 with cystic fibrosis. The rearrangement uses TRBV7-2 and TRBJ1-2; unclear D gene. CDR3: CASSSPLYGYTF. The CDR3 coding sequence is TGTGCCAGCAGCTCCCCCTTGTATGGCTACACCTTC.